One sample yielded the 27 T cell receptor beta chains listed below, sequenced in a study of somatic mutations in T cells in chronic GVHD. The method was immunoSEQ multiplex PCR; TCRdb's version includes in-frame clones alone and lacks a portion of them. The data show about 14,000 clones, 78% seen once. The sample was Vbeta20-negative CD4+ T cells from blood. These receptor sequences come from a male patient in his fifties with chronic graft-versus-host disease. Some T cells may trace back to the graft donor.

This clone was counted once. The chain couples TRBV5-4 to TRBJ1-2, with D possibly being TRBD1 (5 bases). CDR1 and CDR2 from the germline V gene are SGHNT and YYREEE (reference sequence). The CDR3 has 15 residues. Trimming left V 4 bases short and J 0 bases short, with 13 bases between. The CDR3, as DNA: TGTGCCAGCAGCCCCCCACGGGGGGCTAACTATGGCTACACCTTC. It yields the protein CASSPPRGANYGYTF.

The table lists this clone with a few counts. The chain uses TRBV19 and TRBJ1-4, with D possibly TRBD1 on 6 matching bases. The germline CDR1 and CDR2 sequences are LNHDA and SQIVND (reference sequence). V was pared by 5 bases and J by 8 bases, with 15 bases between. CDR3 length: 14 residues. The CDR3 loop is CASSARDIYEKLFF. The CDR3, as DNA: TGTGCCAGTAGTGCCCGGGACATTTACGAAAAACTGTTTTTT.

The chain is built from TRBV5-6 and TRBJ2-7; possible D gene TRBD1, 5 bases. Germline V lookup: CDR1 SGHDT, CDR2 YYEEEE. V lost 4 bases, J lost 1 base, and 9 bases lay in between. The CDR3 sequence is 13 residues long. As DNA, the CDR3 is TGTGCCAGCAGCCCGACAGTTTCCTACGAGCAGTACTTC. Residues: CASSPTVSYEQYF.

This clone occurred a few times. The chain couples TRBV7-9 to TRBJ1-5, with D unresolved. The CDR3 is 19 amino acids. The germline gives CDR1 SEHNR, CDR2 FQNEAQ (reference sequence). V was cut by 0 bases and J by 0 bases, with 18 bases left in between. CDR3 protein: CASSLALQSGRFSNQPQHF. CDR3 nucleotide sequence: TGTGCCAGCAGCTTAGCCCTCCAAAGCGGACGGTTTAGCAATCAGCCCCAGCATTTT.

This clone was recorded a few times. This sequence joins TRBV29-1 and TRBJ2-5; perhaps TRBD1 as D (6 bases). This CDR3 contains 16 residues. Trimming took 6 bases from V and 1 from J, leaving 21 bases between them. Per germline, CDR1 SQVTM and CDR2 ANQGSEA. CDR3 amino acids: CSVADPGRGGQETQYF. CDR3 coding DNA: TGCAGCGTCGCTGACCCAGGGCGAGGGGGCCAAGAGACCCAGTACTTC.

The chain employs TRBV19 and TRBJ1-2, with D maybe TRBD1 (5 bases). The V end was cut by 0 bases, the J end by 6 bases, with 17 bases between. Looked up from germline, CDR1 is LNHDA and CDR2 is SQIVND (reference sequence). The CDR3 is made up of 16 amino acids. CDR3 region: CASSIDYRGAGNGYTF. The CDR3 DNA sequence: TGTGCCAGTAGTATAGACTACCGCGGGGCAGGCAATGGCTACACCTTC.

This clone was seen just once. The rearrangement uses TRBV29-1 and TRBJ2-1; 13 positions agree with TRBD2. This CDR3 contains 14 residues. V trimming: 7 bases; J trimming: 2 bases; junction bases outside the gene matches: 2. Germline CDR1 is SQVTM and CDR2 is ANQGSEA. In DNA form, the CDR3 reads TGCAGCGGCGGACTAGCGGGGGCCTACAATGAGCAGTTCTTC. This codes for CSGGLAGAYNEQFF.

The rearrangement links TRBV5-4 to TRBJ2-1, with 12 bases identical to TRBD2. The ends lost 3 bases at V and 8 bases at J; junction bases unmatched: 9. Germline V gene sequence: CDR1 SGHNT, CDR2 YYREEE (reference sequence). The CDR3 covers 16 residues. The CDR3 region is CASSYPSGRAADEQFF. Written as DNA, the CDR3 is TGTGCCAGCAGCTACCCTAGCGGGAGGGCCGCCGATGAGCAGTTCTTC.

The rearrangement joins TRBV28 to TRBJ2-1, with 7 bases lining up with TRBD1. Germline V gene data show CDR1 as MDHEN and CDR2 as SYDVKM. This CDR3 is 14 amino acids long. Losses at the gene ends were 5 bases for V and 12 bases for J; bases not matched to a gene: 13. The CDR3 sequence: CASSLWTGPQGQFF. DNA of the CDR3: TGTGCCAGCAGTCTTTGGACAGGTCCCCAGGGGCAGTTCTTC.

The J gene is TRBJ2-5, the V gene TRBV7-2, with D perhaps matching TRBD2 (6 bases). CDR1 and CDR2 from the germline V gene are SGHTA and FQGNSA. The CDR3 spans 17 residues. Between the trimmed V and J ends, which lost 1 base and 4 bases, there was a span of 19 bases. Written as DNA, the CDR3 is TGTGCCAGCAGCTTAGGCCTCTCCCCTACCGGGGGAGAGACCCAGTACTTC. Its translation: CASSLGLSPTGGETQYF. Full variable domain (rest looked up from reference TRBV7-2 and TRBJ2-5): GAGVSQSPSNKVTEKGKDVELRCDPISGHTALYWYRQSLGQGLEFLIYFQGNSAPDKSGLPSDRFSAERTGGSVSTLTIQRTQQEDSAVYLCASSLGLSPTGGETQYFGPGTRLLVL.

This clone was seen a few times. V gene TRBV6-1 combines with J gene TRBJ1-2; 7 bases match TRBD1. The CDR3 length is 15 residues. Germline V gene sequence: CDR1 MNHNS, CDR2 SASEGT. V was clipped by 0 bases and J by 4 bases; unmatched bases: 5. Written as DNA, the CDR3 is TGTGCCAGCAGTGAAGCCTCCGCAGGGGGCTATGGCTACACCTTC. Its protein is CASSEASAGGYGYTF.

The genes are TRBV5-6 and TRBJ1-2, with 9 bases matching TRBD1. This CDR3 has 15 amino acids. Germline values: CDR1 SGHDT, CDR2 YYEEEE. V was pared by 7 bases and J by 5 bases, with 12 bases of the junction left unmatched. CDR3 bases: TGTGCCAGCTTTCTCAGCGTGGGACAGGGATATGGCTACACCTTC. This codes for CASFLSVGQGYGYTF.

This rearrangement joins TRBV7-9 to TRBJ2-5; TRBD2 matches at 9 bases. The CDR3 runs to 14 residues. V lost 5 bases, J lost 7 bases, and 8 bases stayed unmatched. CDR1 is SEHNR and CDR2 is FQNEAQ in the germline V gene (reference sequence). CDR3: CASSEAGGPVTQYF. DNA for the CDR3: TGTGCCAGCAGCGAGGCGGGAGGGCCGGTGACCCAGTACTTC.

The chain has TRBV6-5 and TRBJ2-6; D call uncertain. The CDR3 covers 15 residues. CDR1 and CDR2 from the germline V gene are MNHEY and SVGAGI. V shed 3 bases and J shed 1 base, with 7 bases lying between them. CDR3 in amino acids: CASSYSGSGANVLTF. The CDR3, as DNA: TGTGCCAGCAGTTATTCCGGGTCTGGGGCCAACGTCCTGACTTTC.

The chain joins TRBV7-9 to TRBJ1-3; D uncertain. V was shortened by 6 bases and J by 7 bases, with 13 bases between the two germline ends. The CDR3 is 13 residues long. The V gene's germline CDR1 is SEHNR and CDR2 FQNEAQ (reference sequence). The CDR3: CASSPLGRNTIYF. In DNA, the CDR3 is TGTGCCAGCAGTCCCCTGGGCAGGAACACCATATATTTT.

V gene TRBV7-2 combines with J gene TRBJ1-1, with 10 bases identical to TRBD1. Germline V CDR1 and CDR2: SGHTA, FQGNSA. The CDR3 runs to 18 residues. After removal of 4 bases from V and 4 bases from J, the junction contained 15 bases not matched to a gene. The CDR3 sequence is CASSSSITRQGALTEAFF. As DNA, the CDR3 is TGTGCCAGCAGCTCTTCAATTACCAGACAGGGGGCTCTCACTGAAGCTTTCTTT. Using reference TRBV7-2 and TRBJ1-1 for the parts outside the CDR3, the full variable domain is GAGVSQSPSNKVTEKGKDVELRCDPISGHTALYWYRQSLGQGLEFLIYFQGNSAPDKSGLPSDRFSAERTGGSVSTLTIQRTQQEDSAVYLCASSSSITRQGALTEAFFGQGTRLTVV.

Only a few counts were recorded for this clone. The rearrangement joins TRBV9 to TRBJ2-2, with 9 bases lining up with TRBD1. The CDR3 length is 16 residues. CDR1 is SGDLS, CDR2 YYNGEE, per germline. The V and J ends lost 4 bases and 6 bases, in that order; junction bases with no gene match: 10. Here the CDR3 reads CASSYQDRGLPGELFF. The CDR3 DNA reads TGTGCCAGCAGCTACCAAGACAGGGGGTTGCCCGGGGAGCTGTTTTTT. The entire variable domain, with the rest obtained from reference TRBV9 and TRBJ2-2, is as follows: DSGVTQTPKHLITATGQRVTLRCSPRSGDLSVYWYQQSLDQGLQFLIQYYNGEERAKGNILERFSAQQFPDLHSELNLSSLELGDSALYFCASSYQDRGLPGELFFGEGSRLTVL.

This chain uses TRBV15 with TRBJ1-2; D is uncertain. The CDR3 consists of 13 residues. Germline CDR1 LNHNV, CDR2 YYDKDF (reference sequence). V dropped 2 bases and J dropped 10 bases, with 14 bases sitting between them. DNA of the CDR3: TGTGCCACCAGCAGACCGAAGACGGAGTTCTACACCTTC. Encoded protein: CATSRPKTEFYTF.

The rearrangement links TRBV19 to TRBJ2-1; 14 nucleotides agree with TRBD2. From germline, CDR1 is LNHDA and CDR2 SQIVND (reference sequence). The CDR3 is 13 amino acids. The DNA of the CDR3 is TGTGGCGCCGGGACTAGCGGGAGAGGCGAGCAGTTCTTC. It translates to CGAGTSGRGEQFF.

This chain links TRBV19 with TRBJ1-4, with 9 bases identical to TRBD1. This CDR3 contains 17 residues. V trimming: 9 bases; J trimming: 8 bases; junction bases outside the gene matches: 19. Germline-derived CDR1 and CDR2 are LNHDA and SQIVND (reference sequence). CDR3: CASGGPGTGKDDEKLFF. CDR3 sequence (DNA): TGTGCCAGCGGGGGCCCCGGGACAGGGAAGGATGACGAAAAACTGTTTTTT.

Relative to its sample, this clone is medium-sized. The chain carries TRBV28 and TRBJ1-4, with D maybe TRBD1 (6 bases). The CDR3 length is 13 residues. Germline V gene sequence: CDR1 MDHEN, CDR2 SYDVKM. Trimming took off 6 bases at V and 13 bases at J, with 18 bases between the two ends. The CDR3 reads CASRKQQGSRLFF. As DNA, the CDR3 is TGTGCCAGCAGAAAACAACAGGGTTCAAGACTGTTTTTT. Using reference TRBV28 and TRBJ1-4 for the parts outside the CDR3, the full variable domain is DVKVTQSSRYLVKRTGEKVFLECVQDMDHENMFWYRQDPGLGLRLIYFSYDVKMKEKGDIPEGYSVSREKKERFSLILESASTNQTSMYLCASRKQQGSRLFFGSGTQLSVL.

V gene TRBV6-5 combines with J gene TRBJ1-1; weak D call: TRBD1 (5 bases). Germline lookup yields CDR1 MNHEY and CDR2 SVGAGI. V was shortened by 5 bases and J by 4 bases, with 11 bases between the two germline ends. CDR3 length: 13 amino acids. CDR3 region: CASSLGGGTEAFF. CDR3 in DNA: TGTGCCAGCAGTCTCGGGGGGGGCACTGAAGCTTTCTTT.

Only one count was recorded for this clone. This rearrangement joins TRBV20-1 to TRBJ2-5; the D is unclear. Matching the DNA end better, TRBJ2-7 makes the J call doubtful. Germline V gene sequence: CDR1 DFQATT, CDR2 SNEGSKA (reference sequence). The CDR3 runs to 10 residues. For the CDR3, the DNA is TGCAGTGCTGAAAGCCTCGAGCAGTACTTC. Amino acid sequence: CSAESLEQYF.

The chain joins TRBV7-2 to TRBJ1-2; 9 positions match TRBD1. The ends lost 0 bases at V and 7 bases at J; junction bases unmatched: 15. The germline CDR1 and CDR2 sequences are SGHTA and FQGNSA. This CDR3 is 18 amino acids long. The chain's CDR3 is CASSLAAFPGQGNGGYTF. The CDR3 region has the DNA TGTGCCAGCAGCTTAGCGGCTTTTCCGGGACAGGGAAACGGTGGCTACACCTTC. Supplemented by reference TRBV7-2 and TRBJ1-2, the full variable domain reads GAGVSQSPSNKVTEKGKDVELRCDPISGHTALYWYRQSLGQGLEFLIYFQGNSAPDKSGLPSDRFSAERTGGSVSTLTIQRTQQEDSAVYLCASSLAAFPGQGNGGYTFGSGTRLTVV.

This clone was observed once. V usage is TRBV11-2 and J usage is TRBJ1-1; perhaps TRBD1 as D (6 bases). In germline, CDR1 is SGHAT, CDR2 FQNNGV. The germline V and J ends were trimmed by 5 bases and 0 bases, with 7 bases remaining between them. This CDR3 contains 13 residues. CDR3 bases: TGTGCCAGCAGCGGACAGATGAACACTGAAGCTTTCTTT. Encoded protein: CASSGQMNTEAFF.

The chain joins TRBV7-6 to TRBJ1-2; TRBD1 agrees at 8 bases. Germline V lookup: CDR1 SGHVS, CDR2 FNYEAQ. With 5 bases clipped from V and 4 bases from J, the junction kept 6 bases outside the gene matches. The CDR3 contains 14 residues. The CDR3 bases are TGTGCCAGCAGCCCCGGACAGGGTGGCTATGGCTACACCTTC. As protein: CASSPGQGGYGYTF.

The genes are TRBV2 and TRBJ1-1, with no clear D. From germline, CDR1 is SNHLY and CDR2 FYNNEI. The CDR3 consists of 14 residues. V lost 4 bases to trimming and J lost 2 bases, with 11 bases between them. The CDR3 sequence is CASSVGLANTEAFF. The DNA of the CDR3 is TGTGCCAGCAGTGTTGGCCTGGCAAACACTGAAGCTTTCTTT.